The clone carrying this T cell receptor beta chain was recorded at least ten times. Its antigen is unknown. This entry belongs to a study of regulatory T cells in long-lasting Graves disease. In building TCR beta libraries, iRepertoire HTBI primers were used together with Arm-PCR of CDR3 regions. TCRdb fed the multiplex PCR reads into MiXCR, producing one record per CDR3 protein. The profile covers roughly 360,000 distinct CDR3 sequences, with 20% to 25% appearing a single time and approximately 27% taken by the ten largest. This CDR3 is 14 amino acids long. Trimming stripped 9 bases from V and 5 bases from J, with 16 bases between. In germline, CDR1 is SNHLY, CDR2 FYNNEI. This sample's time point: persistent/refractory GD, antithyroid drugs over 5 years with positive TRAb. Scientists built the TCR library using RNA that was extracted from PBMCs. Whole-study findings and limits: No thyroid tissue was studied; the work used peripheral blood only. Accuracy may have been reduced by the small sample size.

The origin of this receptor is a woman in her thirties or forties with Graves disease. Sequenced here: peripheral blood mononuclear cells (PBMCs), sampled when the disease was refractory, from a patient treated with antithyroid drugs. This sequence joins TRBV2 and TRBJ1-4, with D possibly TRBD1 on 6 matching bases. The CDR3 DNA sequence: TGTGCCAGTGCTGGTTGGGGGCCGAATGAAAAACTGTTTTTT. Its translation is CASAGWGPNEKLFF.